A selection of T cell receptor beta chains follows, all from one sample in a study of CD8+CD57+ T cells in acquired aplastic anemia. TCRdb independently ran MiXCR on the reads; one entry per CDR3 protein. This sample has 180,000 or so distinct CDR3 sequences; 48% occur once, and the top ten carry around 2%. Material for sequencing was sorted CD4+, CD8+, or CD8+CD57+ T cells (not recorded which) from PBMCs. All receptors come from a human donor with aplastic anemia. Each CDR3 is given with its conserved first and last residue. The D gene is left open where the match is weak. Size tells how often a clone was seen (once, few, many) or the class of an expanded clone, and some rows leave it out.

d_call j_call clone_size v_call cdr3_nt cdr3_aa
. TRBJ2-1 many TRBV20-1 TGCAGTGCAAATAAGAAGGGTGGCGAGCAGTTCTTC CSANKKGGEQFF
. TRBJ1-1 . TRBV2 TGTGCCAGCAGTGACAAGGGAGGGGACACTGAAGCTTTCTTT CASSDKGGDTEAFF
TRBD2 TRBJ2-3 many TRBV7-2 TGTGCCAGCAGCCGACTAGCGGCTATCACAGATACGCAGTATTTT CASSRLAAITDTQYF
. TRBJ2-3 . TRBV19 TGTGCCAGTAGTGCTCGGAGGGCCGCTAGCACAGATACGCAGTATTTT CASSARRAASTDTQYF
TRBD1 TRBJ1-4 many TRBV6-1 TGTGCCAGCAGTCCCGGACAGGGTTACACTAATGAAAAACTGTTTTTT CASSPGQGYTNEKLFF
. TRBJ2-5 . TRBV11-2 TGTGCCAGCAGCTACAGGGAATGGGAGACCCAGTACTTC CASSYREWETQYF
. TRBJ1-1 . TRBV7-9 TGTGCCAGCAACGAGCAGAACACTGAAGCTTTCTTT CASNEQNTEAFF
. TRBJ2-1 many TRBV24-1 TGTGCCACCAGTGAGCGGGACTTCTATGAGCAGTTCTTC CATSERDFYEQFF
. TRBJ2-3 . TRBV7-6 TGTGCCAGCAGCCAGGCGGCGGGAGAATTGGCCGGGGAGGGGGCAGATACGCAGTATTTT CASSQAAGELAGEGADTQYF
TRBD2 TRBJ2-3 many TRBV11-2 TGTGCCAGCAGAGTGACTAGCGGAGGAGATACGCAGTATTTT CASRVTSGGDTQYF
TRBD1 TRBJ1-2 . TRBV12-3/TRBV12-4 TGTGCCAGCAGTCCTTACGCTCAGGGACAGGGGGTCGGCTATGGCTACACCTTC CASSPYAQGQGVGYGYTF
TRBD2 TRBJ2-1 . TRBV7-8 TGTGCCAGCAGCTTAGGGACCATAGCGGGGGAGCAGTTCTTC CASSLGTIAGEQFF
TRBD1 TRBJ1-2 many TRBV10-3 TGTGCCATCGGTCAAACACCGGGACAGGGGGCAGGCCCCACTGGCTACACCTTC CAIGQTPGQGAGPTGYTF
. TRBJ2-6 many TRBV20-1 TGCAGTGCCGGGGGGGGCAGGGGGAACCCCTCTGGGGCCAACGTCCTGACTTTC CSAGGGRGNPSGANVLTF
TRBD2 TRBJ2-7 . TRBV15 TGTGCCACCAGCAGGTTCCTCAGCGGGAGGGCCTCTTACGAGCAGTACTTC CATSRFLSGRASYEQYF